This T cell receptor (beta chain) was sequenced for a study of CD8 T cells in ankylosing spondylitis. The CDR3 is made up of 15 amino acids. The J segment lost 3 bases and the V segment lost 0 bases, leaving 4 bases of the junction unmatched. Germline lookup yields CDR1 SGHNT and CDR2 YYREEE (reference sequence). A quantitative 5'-RACE method, one with molecular barcodes, was used to make TCR beta libraries. TCRdb reanalysed the 5' RACE reads using MiXCR and keeps one entry per CDR3 protein. The sample includes about 150,000 distinct CDR3 sequences, around 6.6% seen only once; the top ten take 9.5% to 15%. General study points: Ankylosing spondylitis blood appeared to carry a characteristic TCR beta motif of roughly 8 highly homologous variants. It was reported that disease-linked clones were significantly enriched in matched ankylosing spondylitis synovial fluid. Some of the motif variants had earlier been found in reactive arthritis patients' fluid and blood.

Points on this clonotype: Its specificity is not known.

The sequence came from a female donor with ankylosing spondylitis or in good health (not recorded which). The sequenced material came from blood, either unsorted or a sorted T cell fraction (not recorded which). The gene calls are TRBV5-4 and TRBJ1-1, with 8 bases that match TRBD1. Here the CDR3 DNA reads TGTGCCAGCAGCTTGGTCCAGGGGGCCTACACTGAAGCTTTCTTT. It encodes CASSLVQGAYTEAFF.